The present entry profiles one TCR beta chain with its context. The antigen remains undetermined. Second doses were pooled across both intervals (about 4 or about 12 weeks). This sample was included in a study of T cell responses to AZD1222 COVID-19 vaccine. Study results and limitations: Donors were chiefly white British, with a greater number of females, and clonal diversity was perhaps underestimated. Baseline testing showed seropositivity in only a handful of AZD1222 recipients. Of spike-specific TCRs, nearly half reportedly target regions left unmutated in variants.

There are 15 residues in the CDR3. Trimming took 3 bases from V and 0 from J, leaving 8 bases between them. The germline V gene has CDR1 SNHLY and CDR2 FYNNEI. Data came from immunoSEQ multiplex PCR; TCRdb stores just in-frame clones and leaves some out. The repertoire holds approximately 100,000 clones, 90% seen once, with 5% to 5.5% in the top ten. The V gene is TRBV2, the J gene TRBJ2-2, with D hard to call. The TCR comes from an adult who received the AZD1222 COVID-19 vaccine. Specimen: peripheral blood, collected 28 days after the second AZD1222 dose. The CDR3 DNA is TGTGCCAGCAGTGACTTCGGCACGAACACCGGGGAGCTGTTTTTT. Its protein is CASSDFGTNTGELFF.